Included here is one TCR beta chain sequence, with context. This entry is derived from a study of blood T cell repertoires in COVID-19. Study as a whole: Samples taken during acute and convalescent COVID-19 were collected in the United States, Italy and Spain. In each case, the material was cDNA or gDNA derived from T cells, B-cell-depleted T cells, or PBMCs.

Authors' methods: How many nucleated cells were present was estimated from reference gene primer amplification. The method was immunoSEQ multiplex PCR; TCRdb's version includes in-frame clones alone and lacks a portion of them. The V and J calls and clone size are taken from that table; D and trimming were inferred from the DNA. This table has about 90,000 clones, around 90% appearing once. The V gene's germline CDR1 is ENHRY and CDR2 SYGVKD. The ends lost 1 base at V and 4 bases at J; junction bases unmatched: 2. There are 14 residues in the CDR3. V usage is TRBV10-3 and J usage is TRBJ1-1; 8 bases fit TRBD1. Sequencing was done on a sample of peripheral blood. The TCR comes from a woman aged 70-85 years with acute or convalescent COVID-19. The CDR3 reads CAISELTGATEAFF. The CDR3 bases are TGTGCCATCAGTGAGTTGACAGGGGCCACTGAAGCTTTCTTT.